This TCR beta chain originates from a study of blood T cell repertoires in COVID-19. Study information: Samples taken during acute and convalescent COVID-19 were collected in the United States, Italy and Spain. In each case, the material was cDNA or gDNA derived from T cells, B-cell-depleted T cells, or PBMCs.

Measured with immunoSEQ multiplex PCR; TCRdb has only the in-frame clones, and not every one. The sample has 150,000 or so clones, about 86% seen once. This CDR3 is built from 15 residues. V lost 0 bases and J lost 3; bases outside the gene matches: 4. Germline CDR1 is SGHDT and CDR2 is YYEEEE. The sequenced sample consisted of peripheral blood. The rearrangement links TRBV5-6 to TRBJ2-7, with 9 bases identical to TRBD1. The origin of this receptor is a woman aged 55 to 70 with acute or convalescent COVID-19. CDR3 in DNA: TGTGCCAGCAGCTTGGTTCAGACAGGGGGCTACGAGCAGTACTTC. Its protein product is CASSLVQTGGYEQYF.